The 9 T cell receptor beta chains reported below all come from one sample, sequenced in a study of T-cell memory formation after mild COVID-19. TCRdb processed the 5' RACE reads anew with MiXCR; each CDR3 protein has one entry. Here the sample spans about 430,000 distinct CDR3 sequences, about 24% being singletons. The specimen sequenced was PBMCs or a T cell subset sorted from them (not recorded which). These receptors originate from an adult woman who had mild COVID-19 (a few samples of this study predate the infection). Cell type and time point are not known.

CDR3 DNA: TGCGCCAGCAGCCATAGAGGGATTGGTAATGAAAAACTGTTTTTT. Translation: CASSHRGIGNEKLFF. The V gene is TRBV4-1, the J gene TRBJ1-4; D unclear. The V end lost 3 bases, the J end lost 4 bases, and 12 bases lay between the germline ends. The CDR3 has 15 residues. Per the germline V gene, CDR1 is MGHRA and CDR2 is YSYEKL.

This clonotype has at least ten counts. The CDR3 DNA is TGTGCCAGTAGTCCGCGGACAGGGCAAGCTGAAGCTTTCTTT. It codes for CASSPRTGQAEAFF. This chain connects TRBV19 to TRBJ1-1; 8 bases fit TRBD1. The V segment lost 5 bases and the J segment 6 bases; nucleotides outside the gene matches: 8. This CDR3 comprises 14 residues. Germline CDR1 LNHDA, CDR2 SQIVND (reference sequence).

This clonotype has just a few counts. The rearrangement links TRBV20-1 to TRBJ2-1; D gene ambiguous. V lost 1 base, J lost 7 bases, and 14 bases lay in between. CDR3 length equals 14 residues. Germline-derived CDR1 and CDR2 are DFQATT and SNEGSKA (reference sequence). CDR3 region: CSARVPGVGNEQFF. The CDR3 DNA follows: TGCAGTGCTAGAGTCCCTGGGGTGGGGAATGAGCAGTTCTTC.

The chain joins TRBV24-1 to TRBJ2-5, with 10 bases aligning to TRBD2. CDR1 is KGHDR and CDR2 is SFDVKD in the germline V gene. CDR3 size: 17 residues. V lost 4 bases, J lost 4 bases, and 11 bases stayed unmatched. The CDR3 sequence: CATSEGNLAGVRETQYF. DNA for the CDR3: TGTGCCACCAGTGAGGGCAATCTAGCGGGAGTAAGAGAGACCCAGTACTTC.

The CDR3 coding sequence is TGCGCCAGCAGCTTGCAGGGTGGGGTCGATGAGCAGTTCTTC. Its translation is CASSLQGGVDEQFF. J is TRBJ2-1 and V is TRBV5-1, with D possibly being TRBD1 (5 bases). Trimming shortened V by 1 base and J by 8 bases, and 13 bases separated the two germline ends. CDR3 size: 14 residues. Germline-derived CDR1 and CDR2 are SGHRS and YFSETQ.

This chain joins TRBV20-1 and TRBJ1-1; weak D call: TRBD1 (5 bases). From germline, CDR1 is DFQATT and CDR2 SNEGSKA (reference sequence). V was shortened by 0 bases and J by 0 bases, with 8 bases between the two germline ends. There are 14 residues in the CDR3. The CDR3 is CSAREGTVNTEAFF. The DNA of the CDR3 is TGCAGTGCTAGAGAGGGGACTGTGAACACTGAAGCTTTCTTT.

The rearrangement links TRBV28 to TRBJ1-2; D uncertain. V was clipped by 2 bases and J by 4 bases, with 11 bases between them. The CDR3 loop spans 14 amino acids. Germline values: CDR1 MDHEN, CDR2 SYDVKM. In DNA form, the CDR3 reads TGTGCCAGCAGTTTACGTTTGGCAGCCTATGGCTACACCTTC. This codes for CASSLRLAAYGYTF.

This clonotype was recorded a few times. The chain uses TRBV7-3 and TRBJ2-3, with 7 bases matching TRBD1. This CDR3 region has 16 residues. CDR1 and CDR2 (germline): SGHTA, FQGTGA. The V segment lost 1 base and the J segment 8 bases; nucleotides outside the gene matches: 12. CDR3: CASSLKGDRSTITQYF. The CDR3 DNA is TGTGCCAGCAGCTTAAAGGGGGACAGAAGCACAATTACGCAGTATTTT.

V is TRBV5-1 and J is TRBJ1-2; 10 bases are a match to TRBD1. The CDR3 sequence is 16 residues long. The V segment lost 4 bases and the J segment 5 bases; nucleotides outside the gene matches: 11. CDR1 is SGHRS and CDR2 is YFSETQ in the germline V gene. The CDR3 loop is CASSTTGTGETYGYTF. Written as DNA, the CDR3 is TGCGCCAGCAGCACCACCGGGACAGGGGAAACTTATGGCTACACCTTC.